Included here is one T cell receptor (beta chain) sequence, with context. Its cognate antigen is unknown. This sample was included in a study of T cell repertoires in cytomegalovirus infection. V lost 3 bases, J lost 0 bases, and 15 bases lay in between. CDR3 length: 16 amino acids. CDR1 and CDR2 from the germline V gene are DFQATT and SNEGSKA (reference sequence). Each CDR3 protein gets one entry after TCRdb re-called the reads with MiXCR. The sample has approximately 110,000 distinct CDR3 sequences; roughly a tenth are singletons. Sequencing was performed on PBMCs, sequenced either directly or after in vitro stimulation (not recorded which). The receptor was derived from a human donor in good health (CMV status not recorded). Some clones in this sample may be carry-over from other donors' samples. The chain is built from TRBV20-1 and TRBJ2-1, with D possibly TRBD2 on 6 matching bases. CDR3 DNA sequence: TGCAGTGCTAGGGGGAGGATACACGGCTCCTACAATGAGCAGTTCTTC. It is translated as CSARGRIHGSYNEQFF.